This T cell receptor (beta chain) was captured by sequencing in a study of cytomegalovirus exposure and HLA in healthy donors. Findings of the study overall: Later on, a genetic analysis was performed. It linked a missense variant in DCLRE1C with V- and J-gene trimming of TCR beta.

Both 60 Vbeta primers and 13 Jbeta primers went into the PCR. Generated by immunoSEQ multiplex PCR, the TCRdb table keeps only in-frame clones and is missing some. Of roughly 170,000 clones in the sample, about 80% are singletons; the top ten hold around 7.2%. This clone was seen only a few times. Its specificity is not known. This clonotype originated in a man aged 30 to 39 in good health and CMV-seropositive. Sequenced sample: PBMCs.

The CDR3 is CASSPISGSSYNEQFF. CDR3 DNA: TGTGCCAGCAGCCCTATTAGCGGGAGCTCCTACAATGAGCAGTTCTTC. The chain has TRBV7-3 and TRBJ2-1; TRBD2 matches at 9 bases. The CDR3 is 16 residues long. The ends lost 5 bases at V and 0 bases at J; junction bases unmatched: 5. The germline V gene encodes CDR1 SGHTA and CDR2 FQGTGA.